This TCR beta chain was captured in a study of graft-versus-host responses after intestinal transplantation. Germline CDR1 reads SQVTM; CDR2 reads ANQGSEA. The J segment lost 3 bases and the V segment lost 6 bases, leaving 8 bases of the junction unmatched. CDR3 length: 13 residues. This table comes from immunoSEQ multiplex PCR, and its TCRdb copy is limited to in-frame clones, with some not included. The sample includes around 23,000 clones, roughly 85% of them seen just once. The clonotype comes from a human patient who received an intestinal transplant, so some T cells may come from the graft donor. V and J are TRBV29-1 and TRBJ2-7; 7 nucleotides match TRBD1. The input for sequencing was PBMCs, taken around 460 days after intestinal transplant. The CDR3 sequence is CSVASDRSYEQYF. The DNA for the CDR3 is TGCAGCGTCGCTTCGGACAGGAGCTACGAGCAGTACTTC.